This TCR beta chain derives from a study of blood T cells in healthy people across ages. The second PCR ran about 6 to 12 cycles with a sample-barcoded 5' primer and J-beta primers. MiXCR was run by TCRdb on the 5' RACE reads, yielding one entry per CDR3 protein. The sample lists 550,000 to 750,000 distinct CDR3 sequences; 20% to 25% were seen once. Trimming removed 4 bases from V and 7 bases from J, with 18 bases in between. Germline CDR1 reads SGHRS; CDR2 reads YFSETQ. CDR3 length: 15 residues. This receptor was identified in a man in his 70s in good health. The rearrangement uses TRBV5-1 and TRBJ2-1, with D perhaps matching TRBD2 (6 bases). The sequenced sample consisted of blood. Written as DNA, the CDR3 is TGCGCCAGCAGCGGTGGCAGCGGGCAGCTTAATGAGCAGTTCTTC. Translating it yields CASSGGSGQLNEQFF. Combining the CDR3 with reference TRBV5-1 and TRBJ2-1 gives the whole variable domain KAGVTQTPRYLIKTRGQQVTLSCSPISGHRSVSWYQQTPGQGLQFLFEYFSETQRNKGNFPGRFSGRQFSNSRSEMNVSTLELGDSALYLCASSGGSGQLNEQFFGPGTRLTVL.